Here is one T cell receptor (beta chain) with its context. Genomic DNA acted as the template from which TCR beta VDJ combination and CDR3 sequence profiling were carried out. MiXCR, applied by TCRdb to the reads, yields one record per CDR3 protein. The data contain around 140,000 distinct CDR3 sequences, more than 35% of them singletons. The data stem from a study of CD8+CD57+ T cells in acquired aplastic anemia. Looking at the study overall: Where healthy donors were concerned, CD4+ cells averaged roughly 11 million reads.

The CDR3 contains 14 residues. V trimming: 4 bases; J trimming: 6 bases; junction bases outside the gene matches: 6. Per germline, CDR1 KGHSH and CDR2 LQKENI. Sample: sorted CD4+, CD8+, or CD8+CD57+ T cells (not recorded which) from PBMCs. This TCR was recovered from a human donor in good health, serving as a control. V usage is TRBV18 and J usage is TRBJ2-4, with 7 bases identical to TRBD1. The CDR3 DNA sequence: TGTGCCAGCTCACTTGGGACAGAGAGAAACATTCAGTACTTC. This encodes CASSLGTERNIQYF.